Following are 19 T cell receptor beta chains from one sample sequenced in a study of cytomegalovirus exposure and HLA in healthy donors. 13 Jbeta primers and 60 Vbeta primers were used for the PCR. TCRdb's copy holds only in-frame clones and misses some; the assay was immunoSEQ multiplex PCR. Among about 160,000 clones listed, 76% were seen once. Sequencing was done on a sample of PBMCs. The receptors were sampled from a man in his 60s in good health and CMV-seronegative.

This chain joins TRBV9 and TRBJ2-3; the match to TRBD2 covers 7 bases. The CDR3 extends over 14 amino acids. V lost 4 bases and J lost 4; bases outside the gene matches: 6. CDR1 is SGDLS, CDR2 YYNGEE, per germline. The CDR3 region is CASSTRLAPDTQYF. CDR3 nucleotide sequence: TGTGCCAGCAGCACGCGACTAGCCCCAGATACGCAGTATTTT.

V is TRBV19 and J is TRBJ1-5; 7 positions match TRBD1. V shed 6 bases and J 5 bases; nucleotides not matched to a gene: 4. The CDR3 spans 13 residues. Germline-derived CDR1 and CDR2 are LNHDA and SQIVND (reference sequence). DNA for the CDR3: TGTGCCAGTAGGGTGACAGGGCATCAGCCCCAGCATTTT. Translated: CASRVTGHQPQHF.

The CDR3 sequence is CASSLLGLAGKNEQYF. The DNA of the CDR3 is TGTGCCAGCAGTCTTTTGGGACTAGCGGGGAAGAACGAGCAGTACTTC. The V and J genes are TRBV27 and TRBJ2-7; 13 bases match TRBD2. V trimming: 5 bases; J trimming: 5 bases; junction bases outside the gene matches: 9. CDR3 length: 16 amino acids. Looked up from germline, CDR1 is MNHEY and CDR2 is SMNVEV (reference sequence).

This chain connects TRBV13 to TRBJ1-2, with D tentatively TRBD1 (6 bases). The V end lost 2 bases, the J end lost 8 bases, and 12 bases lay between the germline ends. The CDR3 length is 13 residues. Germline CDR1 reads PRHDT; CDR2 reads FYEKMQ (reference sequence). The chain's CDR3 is CASSLNEGVGYTF. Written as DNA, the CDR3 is TGTGCCAGCAGCTTAAATGAGGGGGTCGGCTACACCTTC.

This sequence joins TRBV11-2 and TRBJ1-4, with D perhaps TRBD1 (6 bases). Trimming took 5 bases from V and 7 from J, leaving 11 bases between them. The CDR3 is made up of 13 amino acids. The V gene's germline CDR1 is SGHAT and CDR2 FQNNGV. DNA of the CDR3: TGTGCCAGCAGCCAGGGGCCCGTTGAAAAACTGTTTTTT. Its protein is CASSQGPVEKLFF.

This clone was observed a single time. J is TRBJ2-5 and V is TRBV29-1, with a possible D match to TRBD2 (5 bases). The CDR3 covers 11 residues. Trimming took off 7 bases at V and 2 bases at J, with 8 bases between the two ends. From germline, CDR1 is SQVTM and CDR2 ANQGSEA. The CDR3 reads CSGGYQETQYF. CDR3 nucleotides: TGCAGCGGAGGGTATCAAGAGACCCAGTACTTC.

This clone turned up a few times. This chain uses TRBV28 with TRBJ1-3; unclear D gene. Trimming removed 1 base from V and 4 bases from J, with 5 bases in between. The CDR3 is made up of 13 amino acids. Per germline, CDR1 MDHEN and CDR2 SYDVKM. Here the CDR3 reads CASSLYGGNTIYF. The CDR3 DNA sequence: TGTGCCAGCAGTTTATACGGGGGAAACACCATATATTTT.

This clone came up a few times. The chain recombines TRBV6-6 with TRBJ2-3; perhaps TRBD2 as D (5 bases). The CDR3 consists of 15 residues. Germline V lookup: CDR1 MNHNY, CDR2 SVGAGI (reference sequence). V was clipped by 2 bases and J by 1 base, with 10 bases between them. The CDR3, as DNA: TGTGCCAGCAGTTACCTAGCCGGGGGCACAGATACGCAGTATTTT. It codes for CASSYLAGGTDTQYF.

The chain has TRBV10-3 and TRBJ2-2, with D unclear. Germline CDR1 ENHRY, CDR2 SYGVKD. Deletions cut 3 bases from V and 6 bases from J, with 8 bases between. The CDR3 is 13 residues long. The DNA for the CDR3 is TGTGCCATCAGTGATTCTAGTTCCGGGGAGCTGTTTTTT. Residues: CAISDSSSGELFF.

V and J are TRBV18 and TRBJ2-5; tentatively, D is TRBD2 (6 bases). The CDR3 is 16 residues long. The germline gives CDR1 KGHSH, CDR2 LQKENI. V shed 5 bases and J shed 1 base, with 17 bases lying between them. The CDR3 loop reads CASSSRGGRTQETQYF. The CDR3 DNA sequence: TGTGCCAGCTCATCTAGGGGAGGTAGGACCCAAGAGACCCAGTACTTC. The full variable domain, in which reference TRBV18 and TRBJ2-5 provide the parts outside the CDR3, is NAGVMQNPRHLVRRRGQEARLRCSPMKGHSHVYWYRQLPEEGLKFMVYLQKENIIDESGMPKERFSAEFPKEGPSILRIQQVVRGDSAAYFCASSSRGGRTQETQYFGPGTRLLVL.

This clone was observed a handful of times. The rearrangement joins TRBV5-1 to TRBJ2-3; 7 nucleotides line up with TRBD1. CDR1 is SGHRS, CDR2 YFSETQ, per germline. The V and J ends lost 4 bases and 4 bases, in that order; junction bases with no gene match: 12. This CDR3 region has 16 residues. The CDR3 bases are TGCGCCAGCAGCCAAGGGACAGATTTCCGGGCAGATACGCAGTATTTT. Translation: CASSQGTDFRADTQYF.

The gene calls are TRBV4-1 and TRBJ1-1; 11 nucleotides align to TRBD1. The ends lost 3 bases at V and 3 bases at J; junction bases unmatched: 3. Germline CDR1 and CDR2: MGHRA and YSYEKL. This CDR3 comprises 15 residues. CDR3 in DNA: TGCGCCAGCAGCCAGGACAGGGGGCGAGACACTGAAGCTTTCTTT. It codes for CASSQDRGRDTEAFF.

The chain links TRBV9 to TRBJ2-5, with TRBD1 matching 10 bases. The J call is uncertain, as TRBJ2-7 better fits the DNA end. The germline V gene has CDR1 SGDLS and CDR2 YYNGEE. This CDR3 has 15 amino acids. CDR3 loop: CASSEGGTGAYEQYF. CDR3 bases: TGTGCCAGCAGCGAAGGGGGGACAGGGGCCTACGAGCAGTACTTC.

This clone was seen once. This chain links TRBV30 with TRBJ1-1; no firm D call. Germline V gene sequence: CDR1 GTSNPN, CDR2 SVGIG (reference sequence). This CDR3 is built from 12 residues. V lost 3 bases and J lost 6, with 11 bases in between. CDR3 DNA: TGTGCCTGGAGCTTCGGGGTAGCTGAAGCTTTCTTT. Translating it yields CAWSFGVAEAFF.

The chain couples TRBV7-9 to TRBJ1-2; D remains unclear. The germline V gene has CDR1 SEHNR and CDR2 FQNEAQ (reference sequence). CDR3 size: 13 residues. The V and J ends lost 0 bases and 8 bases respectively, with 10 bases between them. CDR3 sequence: CASSLAGGLGYTF. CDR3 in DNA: TGTGCCAGCAGCTTAGCGGGAGGGTTAGGCTACACCTTC.

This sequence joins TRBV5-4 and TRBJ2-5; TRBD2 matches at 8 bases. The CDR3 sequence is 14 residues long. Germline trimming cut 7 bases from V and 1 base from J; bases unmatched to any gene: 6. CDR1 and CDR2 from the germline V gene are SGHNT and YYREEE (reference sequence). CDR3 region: CASGSGGSQETQYF. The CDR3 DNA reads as TGTGCCAGCGGCTCGGGAGGGAGCCAAGAGACCCAGTACTTC. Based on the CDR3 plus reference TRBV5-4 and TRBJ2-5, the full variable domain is ETGVTQSPTHLIKTRGQQVTLRCSSQSGHNTVSWYQQALGQGPQFIFQYYREEENGRGNFPPRFSGLQFPNYSSELNVNALELDDSALYLCASGSGGSQETQYFGPGTRLLVL.

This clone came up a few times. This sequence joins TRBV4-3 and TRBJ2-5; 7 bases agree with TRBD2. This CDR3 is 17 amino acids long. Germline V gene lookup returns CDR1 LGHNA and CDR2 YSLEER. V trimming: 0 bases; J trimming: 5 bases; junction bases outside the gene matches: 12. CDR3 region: CASSQDYVGAGPETQYF. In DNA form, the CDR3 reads TGCGCCAGCAGCCAAGATTATGTCGGAGCGGGGCCGGAGACCCAGTACTTC.

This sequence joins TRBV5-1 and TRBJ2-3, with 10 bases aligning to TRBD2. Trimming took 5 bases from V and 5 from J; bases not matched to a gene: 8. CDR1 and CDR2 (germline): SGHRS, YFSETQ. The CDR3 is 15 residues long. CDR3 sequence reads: CASSLRAGGQDTQYF. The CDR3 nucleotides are TGCGCCAGCAGTTTAAGAGCGGGGGGGCAAGATACGCAGTATTTT.

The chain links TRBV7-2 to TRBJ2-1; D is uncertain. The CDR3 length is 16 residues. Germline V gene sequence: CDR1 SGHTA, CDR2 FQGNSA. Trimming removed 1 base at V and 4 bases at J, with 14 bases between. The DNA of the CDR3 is TGTGCCAGCAGCTTAGTAGCCCTAAAGAATTACAATGAGCAGTTCTTC. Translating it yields CASSLVALKNYNEQFF.